A selection of T cell receptor beta chains follows, all from one sample in a study of T cell responses to AZD1222 COVID-19 vaccine. Using immunoSEQ multiplex PCR, the repertoire was profiled, and TCRdb retains in-frame clones only, with some absent. This table has roughly 55,000 clones, 87% appearing once. The source material was peripheral blood, sampled on day 0 of AZD1222 vaccination. The receptors here all came from an adult in good health. CDR3s include the opening cysteine and the closing phenylalanine or tryptophan. Fields, in order: J gene, clone size, D gene, V gene, CDR3 length, CDR3 DNA, CDR3 protein. The D gene is left open where the match is weak. Part of the rows lack a size; the others show once, few, many or a class for expanded clones.

TRBJ2-1 - TRBD1 TRBV10-2 18 TGCGCCAGCAGTGAGTCGGATGTAGGGCAGGGGGCCTACAATGAGCAGTTCTTC CASSESDVGQGAYNEQFF
TRBJ2-3 - - TRBV4-1 16 TGCGCCAGCAGCCAAGCCGGGACACCTAGCACAGATACGCAGTATTTT CASSQAGTPSTDTQYF
TRBJ2-3 - - TRBV7-9 12 TGTGCCAGCAGCTGGGTAGCAGATACGCAGTATTTT CASSWVADTQYF
TRBJ1-5 once - TRBV4-3 14 TGCGCCAGCAGCCAAGATCGAGGGAGCCAGCCCCAGCATTTT CASSQDRGSQPQHF
TRBJ1-1 - TRBD1 TRBV4-1 15 TGCGCCAGCAGCCAAACGGGACAGCAGAACACTGAAGCTTTCTTT CASSQTGQQNTEAFF
TRBJ2-5 - - TRBV7-9 14 TGTGCCAGCAGCCCAGGGACGGGCTGGAAGACCCAGTACTTC CASSPGTGWKTQYF
TRBJ1-1 - - TRBV11-3 12 TGTGCCAGCCAGGGAATGAACACTGAAGCTTTCTTT CASQGMNTEAFF
TRBJ1-1 - - TRBV19 16 TGTGCCAGTAGTCCCCTGGAAAACAGGGAGAACACTGAAGCTTTCTTT CASSPLENRENTEAFF
TRBJ1-2 once TRBD1 TRBV5-1 15 TGCGCCAGCACCGAACCGGGACAGCCGATCTATGGCTACACCTTC CASTEPGQPIYGYTF
TRBJ1-1 - - TRBV21-1 12 TGTGCCAGCCCGGGGTATCGCACTGAAGCTTTCTTT CASPGYRTEAFF
TRBJ1-1 - - TRBV29-1 13 TGCAGCGTGGGCAGGGCGATGAACACTGAAGCTTTCTTT CSVGRAMNTEAFF
TRBJ2-7 - TRBD1 TRBV2 15 TGTGCCAGCAGTGAATCAGGGGGCAATTCCTACGAGCAGTGCTTC CASSESGGNSYEQCF
TRBJ2-2 few TRBD2 TRBV4-2 15 TGTGCCAGCAGCCAAGGGACTAGCGACACCGGGGAGCTGTTTTTT CASSQGTSDTGELFF